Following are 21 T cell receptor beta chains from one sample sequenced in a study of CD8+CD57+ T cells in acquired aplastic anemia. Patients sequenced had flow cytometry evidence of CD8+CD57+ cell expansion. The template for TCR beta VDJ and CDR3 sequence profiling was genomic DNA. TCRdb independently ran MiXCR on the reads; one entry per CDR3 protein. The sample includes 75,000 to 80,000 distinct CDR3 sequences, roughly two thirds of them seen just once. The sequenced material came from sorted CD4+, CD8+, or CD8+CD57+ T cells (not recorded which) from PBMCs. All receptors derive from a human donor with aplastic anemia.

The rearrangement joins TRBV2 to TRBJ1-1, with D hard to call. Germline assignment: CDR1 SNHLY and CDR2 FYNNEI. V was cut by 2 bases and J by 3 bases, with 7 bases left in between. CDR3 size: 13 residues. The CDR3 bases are TGTGCCAGCAGTGAAAGTGGATACACTGAAGCTTTCTTT. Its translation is CASSESGYTEAFF.

CDR3 amino acids: CASSDARSSYNSPLHF. CDR3 DNA sequence: TGTGCCAGCAGTGATGCAAGGAGCTCCTATAATTCACCCCTCCACTTT. V usage is TRBV6-1 and J usage is TRBJ1-6; D is unresolved. Trimming pared 3 bases from V and 0 bases from J, leaving 9 bases between. CDR3 length equals 16 residues. Germline-derived CDR1 and CDR2 are MNHNS and SASEGT.

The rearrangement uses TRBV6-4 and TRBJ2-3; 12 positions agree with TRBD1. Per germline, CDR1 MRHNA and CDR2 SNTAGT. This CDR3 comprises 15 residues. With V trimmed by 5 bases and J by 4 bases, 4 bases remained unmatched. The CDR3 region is CASSTGTGGADTQYF. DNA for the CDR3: TGTGCCAGCAGTACCGGGACAGGGGGCGCAGATACGCAGTATTTT.

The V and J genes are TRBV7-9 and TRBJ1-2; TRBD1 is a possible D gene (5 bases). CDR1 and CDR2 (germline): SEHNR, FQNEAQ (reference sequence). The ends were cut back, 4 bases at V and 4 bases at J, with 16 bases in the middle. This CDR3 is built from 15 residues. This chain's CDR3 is CASSSGPVGGYGYTF. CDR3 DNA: TGTGCCAGCAGCTCGGGACCGGTTGGGGGCTATGGCTACACCTTC. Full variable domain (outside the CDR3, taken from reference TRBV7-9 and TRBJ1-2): DTGVSQNPRHKITKRGQNVTFRCDPISEHNRLYWYRQTLGQGPEFLTYFQNEAQLEKSRLLSDRFSAERPKGSFSTLEIQRTEQGDSAMYLCASSSGPVGGYGYTFGSGTRLTVV.

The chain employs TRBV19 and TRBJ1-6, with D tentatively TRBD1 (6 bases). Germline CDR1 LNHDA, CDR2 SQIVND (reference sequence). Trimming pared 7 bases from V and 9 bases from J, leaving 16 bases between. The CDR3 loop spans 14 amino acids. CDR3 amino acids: CASIKGGVGSPLHF. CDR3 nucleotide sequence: TGTGCCAGTATCAAGGGGGGCGTTGGTTCACCCCTCCACTTT.

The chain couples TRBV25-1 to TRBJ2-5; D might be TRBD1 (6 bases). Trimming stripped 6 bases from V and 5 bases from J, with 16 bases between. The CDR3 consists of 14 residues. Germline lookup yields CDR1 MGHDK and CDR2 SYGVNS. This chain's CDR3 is CASSFTGSGETQYF. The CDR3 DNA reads TGTGCCAGCAGCTTCACAGGGTCCGGGGAGACCCAGTACTTC. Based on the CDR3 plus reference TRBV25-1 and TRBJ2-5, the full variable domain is EADIYQTPRYLVIGTGKKITLECSQTMGHDKMYWYQQDPGMELHLIHYSYGVNSTEKGDLSSESTVSRIRTEHFPLTLESARPSHTSQYLCASSFTGSGETQYFGPGTRLLVL.

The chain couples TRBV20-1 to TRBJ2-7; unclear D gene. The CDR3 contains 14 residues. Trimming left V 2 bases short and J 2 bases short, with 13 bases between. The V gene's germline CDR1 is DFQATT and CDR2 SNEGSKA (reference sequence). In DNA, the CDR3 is TGCAGTGCTAGATACCGGACGCCCACCTACGAGCAGTACTTC. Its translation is CSARYRTPTYEQYF.

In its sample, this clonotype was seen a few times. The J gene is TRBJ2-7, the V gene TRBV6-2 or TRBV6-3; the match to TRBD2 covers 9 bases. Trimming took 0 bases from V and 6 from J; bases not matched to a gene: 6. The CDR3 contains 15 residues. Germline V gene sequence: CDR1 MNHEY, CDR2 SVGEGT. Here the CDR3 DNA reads TGTGCCAGCAGTTACTCAGGCGGGGGGGCCTCCGAGCAGTACTTC. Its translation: CASSYSGGGASEQYF.

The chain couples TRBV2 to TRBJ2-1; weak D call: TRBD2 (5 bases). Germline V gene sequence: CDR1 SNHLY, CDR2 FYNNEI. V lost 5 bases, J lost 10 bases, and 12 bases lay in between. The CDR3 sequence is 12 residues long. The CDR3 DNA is TGTGCCAGCAGTCCCTCCGGGGAGGAGCAGTTCTTC. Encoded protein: CASSPSGEEQFF.

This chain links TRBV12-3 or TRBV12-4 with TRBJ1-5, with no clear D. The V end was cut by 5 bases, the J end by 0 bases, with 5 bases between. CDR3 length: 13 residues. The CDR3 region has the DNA TGTGCCAGCAGTGCAAATAGCAATCAGCCCCAGCATTTT. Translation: CASSANSNQPQHF.

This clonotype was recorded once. The CDR3 nucleotides are TGTGCCAGCAGTGGGCTAGCGGGAGGCTACTCCTACAATGAGCAGTTCTTC. Protein product: CASSGLAGGYSYNEQFF. The chain employs TRBV2 and TRBJ2-1; 11 bases align to TRBD2. The CDR3 is 17 amino acids. V dropped 4 bases and J dropped 0; count of bases not matched to a gene: 5. CDR1 and CDR2 (germline): SNHLY, FYNNEI.

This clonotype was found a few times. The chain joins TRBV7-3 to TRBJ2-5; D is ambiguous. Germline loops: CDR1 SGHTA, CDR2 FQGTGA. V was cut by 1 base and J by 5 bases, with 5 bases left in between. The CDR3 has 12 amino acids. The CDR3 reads CASSLISETQYF. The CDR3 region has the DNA TGTGCCAGCAGCTTAATCTCCGAGACCCAGTACTTC.

CDR3 region: CASSLDATNEKLFF. The CDR3 DNA follows: TGTGCCAGCAGCTTAGATGCAACTAATGAAAAACTGTTTTTT. The chain is built from TRBV7-9 and TRBJ1-4; D is unresolved. This CDR3 spans 14 amino acids. Germline CDR1 SEHNR, CDR2 FQNEAQ (reference sequence). V shed 1 base and J shed 0 bases, with 3 bases lying between them.

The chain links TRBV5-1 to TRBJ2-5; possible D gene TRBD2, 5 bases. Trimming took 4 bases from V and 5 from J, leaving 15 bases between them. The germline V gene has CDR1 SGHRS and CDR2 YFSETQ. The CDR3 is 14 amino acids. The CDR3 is CASSPTKQWETQYF. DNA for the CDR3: TGCGCCAGCAGCCCGACTAAGCAGTGGGAGACCCAGTACTTC.

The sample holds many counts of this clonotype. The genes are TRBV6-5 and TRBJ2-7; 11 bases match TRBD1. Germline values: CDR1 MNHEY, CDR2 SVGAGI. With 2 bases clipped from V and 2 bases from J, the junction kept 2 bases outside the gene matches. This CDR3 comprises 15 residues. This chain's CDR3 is CASSYGDRGTYEQYF. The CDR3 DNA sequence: TGTGCCAGCAGTTACGGGGACAGGGGGACCTACGAGCAGTACTTC.

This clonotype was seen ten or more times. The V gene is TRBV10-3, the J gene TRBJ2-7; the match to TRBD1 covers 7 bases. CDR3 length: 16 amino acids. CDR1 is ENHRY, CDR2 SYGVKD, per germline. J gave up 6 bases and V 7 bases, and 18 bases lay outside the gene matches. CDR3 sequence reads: CAITPGVGQALGEQYF. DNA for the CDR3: TGTGCCATCACCCCCGGGGTTGGACAGGCCCTAGGCGAGCAGTACTTC.

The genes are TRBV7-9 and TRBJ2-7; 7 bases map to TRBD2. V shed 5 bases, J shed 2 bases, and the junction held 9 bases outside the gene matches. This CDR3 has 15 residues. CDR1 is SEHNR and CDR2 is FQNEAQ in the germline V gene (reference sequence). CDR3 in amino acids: CASSGIAGTPYEQYF. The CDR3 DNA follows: TGTGCCAGCAGCGGTATAGCGGGCACCCCCTACGAGCAGTACTTC. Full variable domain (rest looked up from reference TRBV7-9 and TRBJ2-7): DTGVSQNPRHKITKRGQNVTFRCDPISEHNRLYWYRQTLGQGPEFLTYFQNEAQLEKSRLLSDRFSAERPKGSFSTLEIQRTEQGDSAMYLCASSGIAGTPYEQYFGPGTRLTVT.

CDR3 in amino acids: CASSTLSSYEQYF. Written as DNA, the CDR3 is TGTGCCAGTTCGACCCTAAGCTCCTACGAGCAGTACTTC. The rearrangement links TRBV2 to TRBJ2-7; D is undetermined. With 9 bases removed from V and 0 bases from J, the gap between germline ends came to 12 bases. The CDR3 is 13 amino acids. In germline, CDR1 is SNHLY, CDR2 FYNNEI.

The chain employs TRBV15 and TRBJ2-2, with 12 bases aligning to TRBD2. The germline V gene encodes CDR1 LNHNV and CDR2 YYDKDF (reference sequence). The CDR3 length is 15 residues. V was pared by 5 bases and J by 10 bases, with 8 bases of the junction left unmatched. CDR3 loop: CATSPSGGAIKELFF. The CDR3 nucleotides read TGTGCCACCAGCCCTAGCGGGGGGGCCATCAAGGAGCTGTTTTTT.

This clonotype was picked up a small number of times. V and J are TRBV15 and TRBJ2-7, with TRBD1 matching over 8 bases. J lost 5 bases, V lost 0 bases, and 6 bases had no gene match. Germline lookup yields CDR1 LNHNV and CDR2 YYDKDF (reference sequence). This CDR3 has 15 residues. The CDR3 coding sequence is TGTGCCACCAGCAGAGAGGGCAGGGGGCACGACGAGCAGTACTTC. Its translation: CATSREGRGHDEQYF.

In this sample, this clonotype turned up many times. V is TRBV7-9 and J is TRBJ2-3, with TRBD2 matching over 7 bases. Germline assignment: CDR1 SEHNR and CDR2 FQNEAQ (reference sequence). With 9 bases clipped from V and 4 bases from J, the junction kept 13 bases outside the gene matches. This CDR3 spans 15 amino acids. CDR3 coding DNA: TGTGCCAGTCGATGGGGGGGAACGGGCTCAGATACGCAGTATTTT. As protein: CASRWGGTGSDTQYF.